Listed here are 21 T cell receptor beta chains from one sample, sequenced in a study of T cells in Graves' hyperthyroidism and ophthalmopathy. Amplification yielded TCR beta CDR3 regions, with RNA transcripts as the source. The HTBI primer set drove a first-round RT-PCR of the TCR CDR3. TCRdb processed the multiplex PCR reads anew with MiXCR; each CDR3 protein has one entry. The sample includes a few hundred thousand distinct CDR3 sequences, roughly 14% of them seen just once. The specimen sequenced was blood. The receptor set was obtained from a woman aged 30 to 39 with Graves' hyperthyroidism.

This clonotype was counted only a few times. In DNA, the CDR3 is TGTGCCAGCAAAGACCCTGGTGGGGCCAACGTCCTGACTTTC. Translating gives CASKDPGGANVLTF. The chain links TRBV14 to TRBJ2-6; no reliable D call. Per germline, CDR1 SGHDN and CDR2 FVKESK. The CDR3 extends over 14 amino acids. V was pared by 7 bases and J by 3 bases, with 10 bases between.

This clonotype was seen repeatedly, ten times or more. The CDR3 sequence is CASSFDSGGPNTEAFF. Here the CDR3 DNA reads TGCGCCAGCAGCTTTGACTCAGGGGGACCGAACACTGAAGCTTTCTTT. The chain recombines TRBV5-1 with TRBJ1-1, with 7 positions matching TRBD1. This CDR3 contains 16 residues. J gave up 1 base and V 2 bases, and 8 bases lay outside the gene matches. Per the germline V gene, CDR1 is SGHRS and CDR2 is YFSETQ.

V and J are TRBV12-3 or TRBV12-4 and TRBJ2-6; no clear D. Trimming shortened V by 3 bases and J by 0 bases, and 15 bases separated the two germline ends. This CDR3 is built from 18 residues. CDR3 protein: CASSLAVGQASGANVLTF. CDR3 bases: TGTGCCAGCAGTTTGGCGGTTGGGCAGGCCTCTGGGGCCAACGTCCTGACTTTC.

The chain has TRBV27 and TRBJ2-4; no definite D call. There are 13 residues in the CDR3. Between the trimmed V and J ends, which lost 5 bases and 6 bases, there was a span of 11 bases. Germline loops: CDR1 MNHEY, CDR2 SMNVEV (reference sequence). This CDR3 is CASSPQGTNIQYF. The DNA of the CDR3 is TGTGCCAGCAGTCCTCAAGGTACAAACATTCAGTACTTC.

J is TRBJ2-7 and V is TRBV7-3; 11 bases line up with TRBD2. The CDR3 spans 15 residues. With V trimmed by 3 bases and J by 7 bases, 8 bases remained unmatched. CDR1 and CDR2 (germline): SGHTA, FQGTGA. The CDR3 coding sequence is TGTGCCAGCAGCTTTGCGACTAGCGGGATTGGTGAGCAGTACTTC. Its translation: CASSFATSGIGEQYF.

This clonotype was recorded at least ten times. The V gene is TRBV12-3 or TRBV12-4, the J gene TRBJ1-2, with a tentative D call TRBD1 (5 bases). This CDR3 spans 13 amino acids. V was cut by 5 bases and J by 2 bases, with 9 bases left in between. CDR3 loop: CASSLRDNYGYTF. Here the CDR3 DNA reads TGTGCCAGCAGTCTCCGGGACAACTATGGCTACACCTTC.

Only a few counts were recorded for this clonotype. This chain connects TRBV6-1 to TRBJ2-7, with 11 bases aligning to TRBD1. V lost 4 bases and J lost 4; bases outside the gene matches: 6. Germline assignment: CDR1 MNHNS and CDR2 SASEGT. This CDR3 is built from 15 residues. The CDR3 region has the DNA TGTGCCAGCAGTGGGACAGGGGGCCATAGTTACGAGCAGTACTTC. Its protein is CASSGTGGHSYEQYF.

This clonotype was picked up many times. The chain joins TRBV7-3 to TRBJ2-1; 13 bases align to TRBD2. Per the germline V gene, CDR1 is SGHTA and CDR2 is FQGTGA. The length of the CDR3 is 16 residues. Trimming at V came to 2 bases and at J to 10 bases, leaving 8 bases not matched to a gene. CDR3 region: CASSLLPGLAGEEQFF. In DNA form, the CDR3 reads TGTGCCAGCAGCTTATTGCCTGGACTAGCGGGAGAGGAGCAGTTCTTC.

This clonotype was picked up many times. The chain has TRBV25-1 and TRBJ1-1; D is unresolved. Germline values: CDR1 MGHDK, CDR2 SYGVNS. The CDR3 spans 14 residues. The ends were cut back, 6 bases at V and 2 bases at J, with 13 bases in the middle. The CDR3, as DNA: TGTGCCAGCAGACTTCCCGGAACTAACACTGAAGCTTTCTTT. Encoded protein: CASRLPGTNTEAFF.

This clonotype was recorded many times. This chain joins TRBV20-1 and TRBJ2-4; D may be TRBD2 (7 bases). The CDR3 loop spans 15 amino acids. Trimming removed 1 base at V and 3 bases at J, with 13 bases between. Germline CDR1 reads DFQATT; CDR2 reads SNEGSKA (reference sequence). The CDR3 region has the DNA TGCAGTGCTAGAGGGGGGGGCGCGGGCAAAAACATTCAGTACTTC. This sequence encodes CSARGGGAGKNIQYF.

Regarding this clonotype: A much larger clone lies one base from this, so it may be a read error. The chain recombines TRBV7-3 with TRBJ2-7, with D unresolved. The V gene's germline CDR1 is SGHTA and CDR2 FQGTGA. CDR3 length equals 12 residues. The DNA of the CDR3 is TGTGCCAGCAGCTCTAGTTTATCCGAGCAGCACTTC. This translates into CASSSSLSEQHF.

This clonotype was counted many times. The V gene is TRBV5-1, the J gene TRBJ2-1; D perhaps matches TRBD1 (5 bases). Trimming stripped 2 bases from V and 4 bases from J, with 13 bases between. The CDR3 extends over 15 amino acids. Germline loops: CDR1 SGHRS, CDR2 YFSETQ. CDR3 loop: CASSFDSEHYNEQFF. The CDR3 coding sequence is TGCGCCAGCAGCTTCGACAGCGAGCATTACAATGAGCAGTTCTTC.

As to this clonotype: A single base separates this from a much larger clone, so it may be a read error. The V and J genes are TRBV29-1 and TRBJ2-1, with D perhaps TRBD1 (5 bases). The germline gives CDR1 SQVTM, CDR2 ANQGSEA. The V end was cut by 5 bases, the J end by 5 bases, with 19 bases between. The CDR3 spans 15 residues. CDR3 sequence: CSVTSSMTANNEQFF. The CDR3 region has the DNA TGCAGCGTTACTTCCTCAATGACAGCGAACAATGAGCAGTTCTTC.

This clonotype was counted at least ten times. The V gene is TRBV6-1, the J gene TRBJ1-1; 9 bases are shared with TRBD1. This CDR3 has 14 amino acids. Losses at the gene ends were 6 bases for V and 0 bases for J; bases not matched to a gene: 2. Germline V gene data show CDR1 as MNHNS and CDR2 as SASEGT. The CDR3 loop reads CASRGQGMNTEAFF. CDR3 nucleotides: TGTGCCAGCAGGGGACAGGGTATGAACACTGAAGCTTTCTTT.

This clonotype was observed a few times. This rearrangement joins TRBV10-3 to TRBJ1-2; possibly TRBD1 for D (6 bases). The germline V gene has CDR1 ENHRY and CDR2 SYGVKD. The CDR3 sequence is 14 residues long. V gave up 4 bases and J gave up 6 bases, with 15 bases separating them. The CDR3 DNA sequence: TGTGCCATCAGTGCGGCAGGGGATCGGGATGGCTACACCTTC. It yields the protein CAISAAGDRDGYTF.

This clonotype appeared a few times. V is TRBV4-3 and J is TRBJ2-7; 8 bases fit TRBD1. The CDR3 has 16 amino acids. Germline values: CDR1 LGHNA, CDR2 YSLEER. The ends lost 0 bases at V and 4 bases at J; junction bases unmatched: 8. CDR3 DNA: TGCGCCAGCAGCCAAGACAGCGCAGGGGGCAGTTACGAGCAGTACTTC. Its protein is CASSQDSAGGSYEQYF.

The table lists this clonotype with a count of one. This sequence joins TRBV12-3 or TRBV12-4 and TRBJ2-7, with 10 bases identical to TRBD1. Unmatched junction bases numbered 14, after V lost 4 bases and J lost 5 bases. This CDR3 spans 17 amino acids. The DNA of the CDR3 is TGTGCCAGCAGTTCCTCGCCCGGGACAGGGGAATTGCACGAGCAGTACTTC. Its translation is CASSSSPGTGELHEQYF.

This clonotype was counted at least ten times. The gene calls are TRBV7-9 and TRBJ2-7, with a possible D match to TRBD1 (6 bases). Germline CDR1 and CDR2: SEHNR and FQNEAQ (reference sequence). This CDR3 spans 14 amino acids. Deletions cut 6 bases from V and 3 bases from J, with 15 bases between. Written as DNA, the CDR3 is TGTGCCAGCAGTTCGAGGACAGCCGGCTACGAGCAGTACTTC. It translates to CASSSRTAGYEQYF.

The CDR3 DNA sequence: TGTGCCAGCAGTGAAGTCGAACCCACAGATACGCAGTATTTT. It specifies CASSEVEPTDTQYF. The chain combines TRBV6-1 with TRBJ2-3; D is unresolved. The V and J ends lost 1 base and 2 bases respectively, with 7 bases between them. The germline V gene encodes CDR1 MNHNS and CDR2 SASEGT. The CDR3 consists of 14 residues.

On this clonotype itself: It may be a read error: a sequence one base away is much more abundant. The J gene is TRBJ1-2, the V gene TRBV2, with a tentative D call TRBD1 (5 bases). The CDR3 totals 12 residues. Germline V gene data show CDR1 as SNHLY and CDR2 as FYNNEI. V was trimmed by 4 bases and J by 6 bases, leaving 9 bases between them. CDR3 loop: CASSGGTDGYTF. DNA of the CDR3: TGTGCCAGCAGTGGGGGCACGGATGGCTACACCTTC.

This clonotype was observed many times. V is TRBV30 and J is TRBJ1-4; weak D call: TRBD1 (6 bases). This CDR3 region has 13 residues. Trimming took off 5 bases at V and 4 bases at J, with 11 bases between the two ends. The germline gives CDR1 GTSNPN, CDR2 SVGIG (reference sequence). CDR3 region: CAWRQEINEKLFF. The DNA of the CDR3 is TGTGCCTGGCGACAGGAGATTAATGAAAAACTGTTTTTT.